This TCR beta chain derives from a study of cytomegalovirus exposure and HLA in healthy donors. As for this clone: The antigen is not known.

CDR3 length: 14 residues. V gave up 1 base and J gave up 8 bases; unmatched junction bases: 5. Germline lookup yields CDR1 SEHNR and CDR2 FQNEAQ (reference sequence). TCRdb keeps only in-frame clones here, not all; method: immunoSEQ multiplex PCR. Seen here are 250,000 to 400,000 clones, approximately 86% observed once, and the top ten hold roughly 0.96%. General study points: As was reported, the classifier diagnosed cytomegalovirus status with high specificity and sensitivity.

The sequenced sample was PBMCs. The chain employs TRBV7-9 and TRBJ1-2, with 9 bases lining up with TRBD1. This sequence was found in a man younger than 40 in good health and CMV-seronegative. The CDR3 bases are TGTGCCAGCAGCTTAGGTGGGACAGGGAACGGCTACACCTTC. Translation: CASSLGGTGNGYTF.